Many counts were recorded for the clone carrying this T cell receptor (beta chain). What it binds is not known. This record belongs to a study of neurological immune-mediated disorders. The CDR3 length is 14 residues. V was cut by 0 bases and J by 3 bases, with 9 bases left in between. Per germline, CDR1 DFQATT and CDR2 SNEGSKA (reference sequence). Points from the study as a whole: Phylogenetically, 18 of 34 multiple sclerosis patients' repertoires fell into one related-CDR3 cluster, a possible signature. Sharing of CDR3 amino acid sequences among expanded clones across subjects was absent, suggesting private repertoires in all groups. Multiple sclerosis, the disease with the least TCR clonal expansion, fell below healthy controls, whereas HTLV-1-associated myelopathy showed the most.

TCRdb recomputed calls from the 5' RACE reads with MiXCR, one row per CDR3 protein. The sample contains about 21,000 distinct CDR3 sequences, roughly 17% of which appear only once. Around 900,000 sorted CD4+ or CD8+ T cells made each library. V is TRBV20-1 and J is TRBJ2-1, with D perhaps TRBD2 (6 bases). The TCR comes from a woman under 30 with multiple sclerosis. The specimen sequenced was CD8+ T cells from blood. The CDR3 reads CSARERGFYNEQFF. DNA of the CDR3: TGCAGTGCTAGAGAACGGGGGTTCTACAATGAGCAGTTCTTC.